Detailed here is one T cell receptor beta chain. PCR employed 60 Vbeta and 13 Jbeta primers. Generated by immunoSEQ multiplex PCR, the TCRdb table keeps only in-frame clones and is missing some. The sample table sets out about 70,000 clones. CDR1 LNHNV and CDR2 YYDKDF come from the germline V gene (reference sequence). Losses at the gene ends were 0 bases for V and 3 bases for J; bases not matched to a gene: 4. The CDR3 is 15 residues long. The sample is drawn from a study of cytomegalovirus exposure and HLA in healthy donors. The material sequenced was PBMCs. This clonotype was sampled from a female donor in good health and CMV-seropositive. The chain carries TRBV15 and TRBJ1-1; 7 bases align to TRBD1. This chain's CDR3 is CATSRDRQGDTEAFF. As DNA, the CDR3 is TGTGCCACCAGCAGAGATCGACAGGGAGACACTGAAGCTTTCTTT.